This T cell receptor beta chain derives from a study of blood T cell repertoires in COVID-19. Looking at the study overall: Samples representing acute and convalescent COVID-19 were sourced from the United States, Italy and Spain. PBMCs, B-cell-depleted T cells, or T cells provided the cDNA or gDNA that made up the material.

Original analysis: Cell counts per sample came from amplifying reference gene primers. Libraries were prepared by immunoSEQ multiplex PCR; TCRdb keeps only in-frame clonotypes and omits some of them. For V, J and clone size, that table is used; D and trimming come from the DNA. The sample records 250,000 to 350,000 clones, over 75% being singletons. Germline lookup yields CDR1 MNHEY and CDR2 SMNVEV (reference sequence). V lost 5 bases to trimming and J lost 5 bases; unmatched junction nucleotides: 9. The CDR3 runs 15 residues. This chain connects TRBV27 to TRBJ1-5; 7 nucleotides agree with TRBD1. Sequencing input: peripheral blood. This receptor was taken from a woman aged 45-59 years with active or convalescent COVID-19. The CDR3 sequence: CASSRGQSGDQPQHF. In DNA, the CDR3 is TGTGCCAGCAGTAGGGGGCAGTCAGGGGATCAGCCCCAGCATTTT.